Sequencing of this T cell receptor (beta chain) was carried out in a study of blood T cell repertoires in COVID-19. Study summary: PBMCs, B-cell-depleted T cells, or T cells provided the cDNA or gDNA that made up the material.

Sequenced by immunoSEQ multiplex PCR; TCRdb stores in-frame clones only, minus some. The sample consists of some 45,000 clones, 70% to 90% of them appearing once. Trimming shortened V by 3 bases and J by 8 bases, and 16 bases separated the two germline ends. The CDR3 consists of 14 residues. Germline lookup yields CDR1 DFQATT and CDR2 SNEGSKA (reference sequence). The chain links TRBV20-1 to TRBJ1-4; tentatively, D is TRBD1 (6 bases). Material for sequencing was peripheral blood. The source is a man in his 70s with acute or convalescent COVID-19. The CDR3 DNA is TGCAGTGCTAGTCCGCCAGGACAGCTAGAAAAACTGTTTTTT. Protein product: CSASPPGQLEKLFF.